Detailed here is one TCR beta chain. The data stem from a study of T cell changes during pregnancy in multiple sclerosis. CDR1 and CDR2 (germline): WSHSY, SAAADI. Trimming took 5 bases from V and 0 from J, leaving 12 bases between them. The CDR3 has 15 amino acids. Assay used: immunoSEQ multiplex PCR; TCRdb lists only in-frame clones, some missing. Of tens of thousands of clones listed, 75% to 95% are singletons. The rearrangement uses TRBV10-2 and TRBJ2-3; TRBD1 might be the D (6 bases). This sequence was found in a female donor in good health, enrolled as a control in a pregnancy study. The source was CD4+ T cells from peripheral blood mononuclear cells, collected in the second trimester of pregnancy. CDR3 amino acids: CASSPAQGSTDTQYF. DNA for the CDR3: TGCGCCAGCAGTCCCGCACAGGGTAGCACAGATACGCAGTATTTT.